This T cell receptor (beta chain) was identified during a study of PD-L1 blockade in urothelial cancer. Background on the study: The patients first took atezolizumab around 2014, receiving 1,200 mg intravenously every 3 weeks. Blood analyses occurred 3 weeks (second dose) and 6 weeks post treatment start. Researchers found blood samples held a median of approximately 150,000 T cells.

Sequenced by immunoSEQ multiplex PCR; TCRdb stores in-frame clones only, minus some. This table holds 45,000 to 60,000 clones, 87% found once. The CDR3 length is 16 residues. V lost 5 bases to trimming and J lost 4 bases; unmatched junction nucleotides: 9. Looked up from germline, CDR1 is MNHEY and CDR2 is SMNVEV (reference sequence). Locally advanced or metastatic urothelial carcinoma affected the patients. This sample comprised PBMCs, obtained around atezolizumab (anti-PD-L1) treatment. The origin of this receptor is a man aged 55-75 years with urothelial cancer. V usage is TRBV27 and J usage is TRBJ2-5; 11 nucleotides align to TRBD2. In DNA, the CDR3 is TGTGCCAGCAGTCCACGACGACTAGCGGGGCGAGAGACCCAGTACTTC. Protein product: CASSPRRLAGRETQYF.